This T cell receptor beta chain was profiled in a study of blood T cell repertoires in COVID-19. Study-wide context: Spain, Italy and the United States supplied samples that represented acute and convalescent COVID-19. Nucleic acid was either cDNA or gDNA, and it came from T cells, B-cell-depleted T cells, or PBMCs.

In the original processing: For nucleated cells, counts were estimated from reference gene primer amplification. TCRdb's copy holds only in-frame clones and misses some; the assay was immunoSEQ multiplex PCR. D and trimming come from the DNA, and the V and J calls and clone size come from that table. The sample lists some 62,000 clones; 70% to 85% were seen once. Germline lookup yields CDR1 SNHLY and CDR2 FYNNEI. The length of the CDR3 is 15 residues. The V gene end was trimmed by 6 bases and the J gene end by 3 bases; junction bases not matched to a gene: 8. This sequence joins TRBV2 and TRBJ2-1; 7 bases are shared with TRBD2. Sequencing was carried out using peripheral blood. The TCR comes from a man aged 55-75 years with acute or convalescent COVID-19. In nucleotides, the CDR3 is TGTGCCAGCAGGGGAGGGAGAGGGGTCTACAATGAGCAGTTCTTC. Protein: CASRGGRGVYNEQFF.